The rows below give T cell receptor beta chains drawn from one sample of a study of CD4 T cells in relation to SARS-CoV-2 and coronaviruses. These receptors' antigens are unknown. Libraries were prepared by immunoSEQ multiplex PCR; TCRdb keeps only in-frame clonotypes and omits some of them. The sample has some 40,000 clones, more than 60% seen once. The sequenced sample consisted of memory CD4+ T cells from PBMCs, cultured in vitro. The receptors were sampled from an adult with COVID-19. Each CDR3 is given with its conserved first and last residue. A D gene is named only where the DNA matches it firmly. The size of a clone is reported for some rows only, either as once, few or many, or as a class for expanded clones.

v_call,cdr3_length,d_call,j_call,clone_size,cdr3_aa,cdr3_nt
TRBV10-1,13,.,TRBJ2-1,.,CASSEGLNNEQFF,TGCGCCAGCAGTGAGGGACTTAACAATGAGCAGTTCTTC
TRBV11-2,19,TRBD2,TRBJ2-7,.,CASSPLVESGGGSSYEQYF,TGTGCCAGCAGCCCGCTGGTGGAAAGTGGCGGGGGATCCTCCTACGAGCAGTACTTC
TRBV27,14,.,TRBJ1-1,.,CASSLSVVVSEAFF,TGTGCCAGCAGTTTATCAGTAGTGGTTAGTGAAGCTTTCTTT
TRBV30,13,TRBD2,TRBJ2-1,.,CAWGREGPNEQFF,TGTGCCTGGGGGCGGGAGGGCCCAAATGAGCAGTTCTTC
TRBV2,16,TRBD1,TRBJ1-6,.,CASRTGGRPYNSPLHF,TGTGCCAGCAGAACAGGGGGCAGACCCTATAATTCACCCCTCCACTTT
TRBV10-3,14,.,TRBJ2-1,few,CAISPSAQTGEQFF,TGTGCCATCAGCCCAAGTGCCCAGACCGGTGAGCAGTTCTTC
TRBV7-6,13,TRBD1,TRBJ1-1,.,CASSPRQGTEAFF,TGTGCCAGCAGCCCCCGACAGGGAACTGAAGCTTTCTTT
TRBV30,14,TRBD2,TRBJ2-2,.,CAWGTSGNTGELFF,TGTGCCTGGGGGACTAGCGGAAACACCGGGGAGCTGTTTTTT
TRBV5-1,15,TRBD1,TRBJ1-2,.,CASSLNGQGVWGYTF,TGCGCCAGCAGCTTGAACGGACAGGGGGTCTGGGGCTACACCTTC
TRBV4-1,18,TRBD2,TRBJ2-3,.,CASSQDHTGGVLSDTQYF,TGCGCCAGCAGCCAAGACCACACGGGAGGAGTGTTGTCAGATACGCAGTATTTT
TRBV5-5,18,.,TRBJ1-1,.,CASTKAATDITPNTEAFF,TGTGCCAGCACCAAGGCAGCAACAGATATAACACCGAACACTGAAGCTTTCTTT
TRBV4-2,14,.,TRBJ1-2,.,CASSQEGAHYGYTF,TGTGCCAGCAGCCAAGAAGGTGCTCACTATGGCTACACCTTC
TRBV27,15,TRBD2,TRBJ2-2,.,CASSSLAGGAGELFF,TGTGCCAGCAGTTCCCTAGCGGGTGGTGCCGGGGAGCTGTTTTTT
TRBV6-5,15,TRBD2,TRBJ2-2,.,CASKFLAGVIGELFF,TGTGCCAGCAAATTTCTAGCGGGAGTAATCGGGGAGCTGTTTTTT
TRBV6-1,14,.,TRBJ1-1,.,CASSESGVNTEAFF,TGTGCCAGCAGTGAATCCGGAGTGAACACTGAAGCTTTCTTT
TRBV2,11,.,TRBJ2-3,.,CASLRTDTQYF,TGTGCCAGCTTGCGCACAGATACGCAGTATTTT
TRBV7-3,15,TRBD1,TRBJ2-1,.,CASSSGTALYNEQFF,TGTGCCAGCAGCTCCGGGACAGCCCTCTACAATGAGCAGTTCTTC
TRBV19,14,TRBD2,TRBJ2-1,.,CASRAAGGYNEQFF,TGTGCCAGTAGGGCGGCGGGAGGGTACAATGAGCAGTTCTTC
TRBV30,13,.,TRBJ1-3,.,CAWSTAAGNTIYF,TGTGCCTGGAGTACCGCGGCTGGAAACACCATATATTTT
TRBV11-2,14,TRBD2,TRBJ2-7,.,CASSSGTSYSEQYF,TGTGCCAGCAGCTCCGGGACTAGCTATTCTGAGCAGTACTTC
TRBV7-9,17,.,TRBJ2-6,few,CASSSTDRSSGANVLTF,TGTGCCAGCAGCTCGACCGACAGGTCCTCTGGGGCCAACGTCCTGACTTTC
TRBV7-2,12,.,TRBJ2-7,.,CASSFGTLEQYF,TGTGCCAGCAGCTTCGGGACCCTAGAGCAGTACTTC
TRBV7-9,15,.,TRBJ1-1,.,CASSWGKQLNTEAFF,TGTGCCAGCAGCTGGGGGAAACAATTGAACACTGAAGCTTTCTTT
TRBV5-1,15,.,TRBJ2-6,.,CASSWDTSGANVLTF,TGCGCCAGCAGCTGGGACACCTCTGGGGCCAACGTCCTGACTTTC
TRBV11-2,15,TRBD1,TRBJ2-2,few,CASSLPSTGSGELFF,TGTGCCAGCAGCTTACCGTCGACAGGGTCCGGGGAGCTGTTTTTT
TRBV5-1,14,.,TRBJ1-1,.,CASSFRGMNTEAFF,TGCGCCAGCAGCTTTCGAGGTATGAACACTGAAGCTTTCTTT
TRBV18,15,TRBD1,TRBJ2-7,.,CASSPLGQGMTEQYF,TGTGCCAGCTCACCACTGGGACAGGGAATGACAGAGCAGTACTTC